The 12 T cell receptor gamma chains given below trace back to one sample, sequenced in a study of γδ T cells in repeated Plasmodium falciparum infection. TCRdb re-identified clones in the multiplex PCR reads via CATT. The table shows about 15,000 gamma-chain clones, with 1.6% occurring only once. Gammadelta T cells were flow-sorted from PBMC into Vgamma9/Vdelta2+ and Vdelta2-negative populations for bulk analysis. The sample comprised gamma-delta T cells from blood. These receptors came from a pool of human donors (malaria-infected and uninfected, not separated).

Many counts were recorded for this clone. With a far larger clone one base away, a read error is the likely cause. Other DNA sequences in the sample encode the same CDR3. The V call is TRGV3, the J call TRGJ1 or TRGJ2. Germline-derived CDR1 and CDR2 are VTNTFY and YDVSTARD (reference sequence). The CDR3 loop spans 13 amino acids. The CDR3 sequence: CATWDRRGYKKLF. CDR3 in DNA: TGTGCCACCTGGGACAGGCGAGGATATAAGAAGCTCTTT.

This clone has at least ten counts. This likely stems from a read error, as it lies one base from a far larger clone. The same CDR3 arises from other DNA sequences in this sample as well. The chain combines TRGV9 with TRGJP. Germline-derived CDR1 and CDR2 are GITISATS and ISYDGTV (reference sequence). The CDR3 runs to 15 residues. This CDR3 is CALWERELGKKIKVF. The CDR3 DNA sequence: TGTGCCTTGTGGGAACGAGAGTTGGGCAAAAAAATCAAGGTGTTT.

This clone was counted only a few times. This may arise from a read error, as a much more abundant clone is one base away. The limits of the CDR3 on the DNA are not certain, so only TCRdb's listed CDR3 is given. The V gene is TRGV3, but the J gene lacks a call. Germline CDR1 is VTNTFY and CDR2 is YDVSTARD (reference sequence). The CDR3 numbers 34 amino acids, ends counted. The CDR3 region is CATWDRFGDNIIRNSLAVEQHLVSQVSIGRIQHF.

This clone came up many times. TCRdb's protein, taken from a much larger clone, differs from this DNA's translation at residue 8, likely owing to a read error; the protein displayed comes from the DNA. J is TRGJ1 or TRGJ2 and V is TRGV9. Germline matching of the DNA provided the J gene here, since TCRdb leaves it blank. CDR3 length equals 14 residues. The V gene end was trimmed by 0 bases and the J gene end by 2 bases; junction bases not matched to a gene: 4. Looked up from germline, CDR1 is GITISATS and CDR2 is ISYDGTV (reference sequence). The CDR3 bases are TGTGCCTTGTGGGAGGTGCAATATTATTATAAGAAACTCTTT. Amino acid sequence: CALWEVQYYYKKLF.

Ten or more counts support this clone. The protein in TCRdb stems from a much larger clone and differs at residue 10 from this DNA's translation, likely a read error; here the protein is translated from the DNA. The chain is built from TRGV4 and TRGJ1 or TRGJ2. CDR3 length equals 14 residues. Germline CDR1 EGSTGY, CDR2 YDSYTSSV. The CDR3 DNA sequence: TGTGCCACCTGGGATGGGCCCCCTTATCATAAGAAACTCTTT. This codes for CATWDGPPYHKKLF.

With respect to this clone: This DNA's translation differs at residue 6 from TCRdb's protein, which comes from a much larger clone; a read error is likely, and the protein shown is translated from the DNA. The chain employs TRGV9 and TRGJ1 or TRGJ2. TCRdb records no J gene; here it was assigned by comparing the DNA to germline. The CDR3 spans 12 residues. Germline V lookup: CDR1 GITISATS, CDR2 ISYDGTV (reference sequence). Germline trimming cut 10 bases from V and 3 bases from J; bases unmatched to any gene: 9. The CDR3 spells CALYPAYYKKLF. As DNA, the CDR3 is TGTGCCTTATACCCGGCTTATTATAAGAAACTCTTT.

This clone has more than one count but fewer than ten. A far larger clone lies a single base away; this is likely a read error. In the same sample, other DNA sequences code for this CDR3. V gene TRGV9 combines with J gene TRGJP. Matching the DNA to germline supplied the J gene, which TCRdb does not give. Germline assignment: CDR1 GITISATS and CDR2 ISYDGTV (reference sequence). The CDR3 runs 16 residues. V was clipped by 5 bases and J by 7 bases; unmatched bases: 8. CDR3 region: CALWARRELGKKIKVF. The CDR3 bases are TGTGCCTTGTGGGCAAGGAGGGAGTTGGGCAAAAAAATCAAGGTATTT.

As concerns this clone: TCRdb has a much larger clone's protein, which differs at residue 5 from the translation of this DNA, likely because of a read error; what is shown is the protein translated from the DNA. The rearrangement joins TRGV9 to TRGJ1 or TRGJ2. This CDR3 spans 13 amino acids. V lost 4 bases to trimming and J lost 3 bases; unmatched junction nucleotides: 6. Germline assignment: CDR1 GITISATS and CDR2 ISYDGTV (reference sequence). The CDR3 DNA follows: TGTGCCTTGTGGGATTTTTCTTATTATAAGAAACTCTTT. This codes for CALWDFSYYKKLF.

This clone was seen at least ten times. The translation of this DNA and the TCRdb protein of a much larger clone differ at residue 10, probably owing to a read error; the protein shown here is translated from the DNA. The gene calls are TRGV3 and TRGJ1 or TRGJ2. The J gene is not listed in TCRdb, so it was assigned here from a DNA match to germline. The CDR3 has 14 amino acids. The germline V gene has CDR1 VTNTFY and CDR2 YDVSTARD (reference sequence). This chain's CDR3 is CATWDRLNYHKKLF. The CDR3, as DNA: TGTGCCACCTGGGACAGGTTGAATTATCATAAGAAACTCTTT.

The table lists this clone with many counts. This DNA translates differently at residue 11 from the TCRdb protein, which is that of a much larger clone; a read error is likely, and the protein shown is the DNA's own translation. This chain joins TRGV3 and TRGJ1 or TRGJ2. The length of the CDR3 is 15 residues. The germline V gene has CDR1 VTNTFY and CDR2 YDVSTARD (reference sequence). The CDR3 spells CATWDRQGNYDKKLF. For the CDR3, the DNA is TGTGCCACCTGGGACAGGCAGGGGAATTATGATAAGAAACTCTTT.

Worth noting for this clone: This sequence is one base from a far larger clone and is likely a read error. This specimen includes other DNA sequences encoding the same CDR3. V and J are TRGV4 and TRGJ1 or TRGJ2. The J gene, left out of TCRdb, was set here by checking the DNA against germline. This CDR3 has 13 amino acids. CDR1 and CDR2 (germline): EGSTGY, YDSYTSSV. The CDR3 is CATWDGEYYKKLF. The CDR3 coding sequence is TGTGCCACCTGGGATGGGGAGTATTACAAGAAACTCTTT.

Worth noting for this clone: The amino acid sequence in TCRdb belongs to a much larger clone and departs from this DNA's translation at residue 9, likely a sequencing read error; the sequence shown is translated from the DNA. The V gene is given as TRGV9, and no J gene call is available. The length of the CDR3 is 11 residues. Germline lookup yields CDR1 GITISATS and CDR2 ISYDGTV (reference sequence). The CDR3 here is CALWEVRMELF. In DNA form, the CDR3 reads TGTGCCTTGTGGGAGGTGAGGATGGAACTCTTT.